The rows below give T cell receptor beta chains drawn from one sample of a study of T cells in Graves' hyperthyroidism and ophthalmopathy. TCRdb re-derived calls from the multiplex PCR reads in MiXCR, one entry per CDR3 protein. The data hold approximately 370,000 distinct CDR3 sequences, with roughly 17% observed a single time. Sequenced: blood. These receptors were collected from a woman between 25 and 40 years old with Graves' hyperthyroidism that later progressed to Graves' ophthalmopathy. CDR3s include the opening cysteine and the closing phenylalanine or tryptophan. The order of the fields is D gene, clone size, V gene, J gene, CDR3 DNA, CDR3 protein. A D gene is named only where the DNA matches it firmly. A clone size is listed for some rows: how often the clone was seen (once, few, many), or a class if it is expanded.

D: TRBD1; size: many; V: TRBV27; J: TRBJ1-6; DNA: TGTGCCAGCAGCCAACTCCCGGGACAGTTTTCTTCACCCCTCCACTTT; CDR3: CASSQLPGQFSSPLHF
D: .; size: many; V: TRBV6-5; J: TRBJ2-3; DNA: TGTGCCAGCAGTTACCACTATGGGACGGCATCGGGAGATACGCAGTATTTT; CDR3: CASSYHYGTASGDTQYF
D: .; size: .; V: TRBV20-1; J: TRBJ1-1; DNA: TGCAGTGCCACGGGTGGACAGTACACTGAAGCTTTCTTT; CDR3: CSATGGQYTEAFF
D: .; size: many; V: TRBV5-1; J: TRBJ2-7; DNA: TGCGCCAGCAGCTTGGCTAGAGACTACGAGCAGTACTTC; CDR3: CASSLARDYEQYF
D: .; size: many; V: TRBV27; J: TRBJ1-6; DNA: TGTGCCAGCAGTTTACAGGGAACCTATAATTCACCCCTCCACTTT; CDR3: CASSLQGTYNSPLHF
D: .; size: .; V: TRBV13; J: TRBJ1-2; DNA: TGTGCCAGCACCCTCAAGATGACAGGTCACTATGGCTACACCTTC; CDR3: CASTLKMTGHYGYTF
D: TRBD2; size: few; V: TRBV4-2; J: TRBJ2-1; DNA: TGTGCCAGCAGCCAAGGGCCTAGCGGGAAGAACTACAATGAGCAGTTCTTC; CDR3: CASSQGPSGKNYNEQFF
D: TRBD1; size: many; V: TRBV7-9; J: TRBJ2-7; DNA: TGTGCCAGCAATATCGACAGGGGGTCCTACGAGCAGTACTTC; CDR3: CASNIDRGSYEQYF
D: TRBD2; size: few; V: TRBV7-9; J: TRBJ2-1; DNA: TGTGCCAGCACCCCAAGCCGCTGGGCGGGAGGCCACAATGAGCAGTTCTTC; CDR3: CASTPSRWAGGHNEQFF
D: .; size: .; V: TRBV4-1; J: TRBJ2-2; DNA: TGCGCCAGCAGCCAAGTTCTGATCCCGATTACCGGGGAGCTGCTTTTT; CDR3: CASSQVLIPITGELLF
D: .; size: many; V: TRBV4-1; J: TRBJ2-1; DNA: TGCGCCAGCAGCCACCCGGGACCGTCCTACAATGAGCAGTTCTTC; CDR3: CASSHPGPSYNEQFF
D: TRBD2; size: few; V: TRBV2; J: TRBJ2-2; DNA: TGTGCCACTAGCGGGACCCGGAACACCGGGGAGCTGTTTTTT; CDR3: CATSGTRNTGELFF
D: .; size: once; V: TRBV19; J: TRBJ1-5; DNA: TGTGCCAGTACGGTAGGAGGTAACAATCAGCCCCAGCATTTT; CDR3: CASTVGGNNQPQHF
D: TRBD1; size: few; V: TRBV5-6; J: TRBJ2-3; DNA: TGTGCCAGCAGCTCATCGGGACAGGGTAAAAGAGATACGCAGTATTTT; CDR3: CASSSSGQGKRDTQYF
D: TRBD1; size: many; V: TRBV30; J: TRBJ2-7; DNA: TGTGCCTCCCTGTCCTGGGACAGGGAACACGAGCAGTACTTC; CDR3: CASLSWDREHEQYF
D: TRBD2; size: many; V: TRBV20-1; J: TRBJ2-5; DNA: TGCAGTGCTAGTGGACTAGCGGGGGGCCTACAAGAGACCCAGTACTTC; CDR3: CSASGLAGGLQETQYF
D: TRBD1; size: many; V: TRBV19; J: TRBJ1-2; DNA: TGTGCCAGTAGCCTACGGACAGGGGACTATGGCTACACCTTC; CDR3: CASSLRTGDYGYTF
D: .; size: .; V: TRBV19; J: TRBJ2-1; DNA: TGTGCCAGTAGTATGTATCGGGCCGATGAGCAGTTCTTC; CDR3: CASSMYRADEQFF
D: .; size: once; V: TRBV3-1; J: TRBJ1-2; DNA: TGTGCCAGCAGCCAAGGACAGGTCGGTAACTATGGCTACACCTTC; CDR3: CASSQGQVGNYGYTF
D: .; size: many; V: TRBV12-3/TRBV12-4; J: TRBJ1-2; DNA: TGTGCCAGCAGTTTAGTCGTCGACTACCCCTCCTATGGCTACACCTTC; CDR3: CASSLVVDYPSYGYTF
D: TRBD1; size: many; V: TRBV28; J: TRBJ2-5; DNA: TGTGCCAGCACCACACAGGGGATGGAGACCCAGTACTTC; CDR3: CASTTQGMETQYF
D: .; size: .; V: TRBV12-3/TRBV12-4; J: TRBJ2-3; DNA: TGTGCCAGCAGTTTAGATCCAGGACGCACAGATACGCAGTATTTT; CDR3: CASSLDPGRTDTQYF
D: TRBD1; size: few; V: TRBV7-8; J: TRBJ2-2; DNA: TGTGCCAGCAGCCTAGATCTACAGGGGTTGACGAACACCGGGGAGCTGTTTTTT; CDR3: CASSLDLQGLTNTGELFF
D: TRBD2; size: many; V: TRBV28; J: TRBJ2-7; DNA: TGTGCCAGCAGTCCTGCGGCGGGGACTACTCCCTCCTACGAGCAGTACTTC; CDR3: CASSPAAGTTPSYEQYF
D: .; size: many; V: TRBV2; J: TRBJ2-3; DNA: TGTGCCAGCAATCAGTTAGGGACAGATACGCAGTATTTT; CDR3: CASNQLGTDTQYF
D: TRBD1; size: many; V: TRBV28; J: TRBJ1-5; DNA: TGTGCCAGCAGTTTTGTGGGACAGGGGGCAGTGGGCAATCAGCCCCAGCATTTT; CDR3: CASSFVGQGAVGNQPQHF
D: .; size: .; V: TRBV13; J: TRBJ1-4; DNA: TGTGCCAGCAGCAGTGTTCGTTTAGGGGATCGGTATGAAAAACTGTTTTTT; CDR3: CASSSVRLGDRYEKLFF
D: TRBD2; size: .; V: TRBV10-3; J: TRBJ2-3; DNA: TGTGCCACCTCTTCGGCCACTAGCGGGAGTAGCACAGATACGCAGTATTTT; CDR3: CATSSATSGSSTDTQYF
D: TRBD1; size: many; V: TRBV12-3/TRBV12-4; J: TRBJ2-7; DNA: TGTGCCAGCAGTATGACAGGGGAAGAATACGAGCAGTACTTC; CDR3: CASSMTGEEYEQYF
D: TRBD1; size: many; V: TRBV7-9; J: TRBJ1-2; DNA: TGTGCCAGCAGCTCTGACAGGGTTTGGACCTATGGCTACACCTTC; CDR3: CASSSDRVWTYGYTF
D: TRBD2; size: many; V: TRBV27; J: TRBJ2-1; DNA: TGTGCCAGCAGTGTGATAGCGGGAGGGTTCAATGAGCAGTTCTTC; CDR3: CASSVIAGGFNEQFF
D: .; size: few; V: TRBV5-1; J: TRBJ2-7; DNA: TGCGCCAGCAGCCTGAGAGGGGTTTCCTACGAGCAGTACTTC; CDR3: CASSLRGVSYEQYF